What follows describes a single T cell receptor beta chain. Its specificity is not known. The data stem from a study of post-analysis software for immune sequencing data. General study points: A handful of TRBV segments were more frequent in patients than controls; TRBV5-6, TRBV5-1 and TRBV20-1 belonged to this group.

The V and J ends lost 3 bases and 10 bases respectively, with 12 bases between them. The CDR3 sequence is 11 residues long. Germline loops: CDR1 DFQATT, CDR2 SNEGSKA (reference sequence). The TCR beta cDNA libraries contained unique molecular identifiers. TCRdb called the PCR reads again in MiXCR, with one record for every CDR3 protein. The sample contains roughly 570,000 distinct CDR3 sequences, about a third of which appear only once. The sequence came from a girl aged 2 to 17 with multiple sclerosis. Sequencing was carried out using blood. J is TRBJ1-1 and V is TRBV20-1; a weak D match, TRBD1 (5 bases). The CDR3 loop reads CSASRVQGAFF. CDR3 in DNA: TGCAGTGCTAGTAGGGTCCAGGGAGCTTTCTTT.